Here is one T cell receptor (beta chain) with its context. The data stem from a study of blood T cell repertoires in COVID-19. Across the whole study: Samples taken during acute and convalescent COVID-19 were collected in the United States, Italy and Spain. From T cells, B-cell-depleted T cells, or PBMCs came the material, which was cDNA or gDNA.

Per the original data handling: Reference gene primers were amplified, and this amplification served to estimate nucleated cell counts. The protocol was immunoSEQ multiplex PCR, while the TCRdb copy is restricted to in-frame clones and leaves out a portion. That table furnishes V, J and clone size, whereas the DNA furnished D and trimming. The table shows some 110,000 clones, with 70% to 85% occurring only once. This CDR3 comprises 15 residues. CDR1 and CDR2 from the germline V gene are SGHNT and YYREEE (reference sequence). V lost 4 bases, J lost 5 bases, and 8 bases stayed unmatched. The receptor's source is a woman at least 80 years old with active or convalescent COVID-19. What was sequenced was peripheral blood. The chain carries TRBV5-4 and TRBJ1-5; 8 bases map to TRBD1. The CDR3 spells CASSVDQGAHQPQHF. CDR3 nucleotides: TGTGCCAGCAGCGTCGATCAGGGGGCGCATCAGCCCCAGCATTTT.